This TCR beta chain stems from a study of blood T cell repertoires in COVID-19. Whole-study context: The United States, Italy and Spain supplied acute and convalescent COVID-19 samples. PBMCs, B-cell-depleted T cells, or T cells were the source of the cDNA or gDNA that made up the material.

In the authors' methods: By means of reference gene primer amplification, nucleated cell counts were estimated. Generated by immunoSEQ multiplex PCR, the TCRdb table keeps only in-frame clones and is missing some. The V and J calls and clone size are taken from that table; D and trimming were inferred from the DNA. The table includes 200,000 to 250,000 clones, 92% detected once. Patients at the Seattle site were enrolled during active infection and followed longitudinally. The junction had 7 bases not matched to a gene; V was cut back by 3 bases and J by 3 bases. The CDR3 has 16 residues. Germline loops: CDR1 MGHRA, CDR2 YSYEKL.

The chain joins TRBV4-1 to TRBJ2-1; 8 bases fit TRBD1. Sequences were obtained from peripheral blood. The clonotype comes from a man aged 55 to 70 with COVID-19, enrolled during active disease. The CDR3 region has the DNA TGCGCCAGCAGCCAGGTCCAGGGGGCCTTCTACAATGAGCAGTTCTTC. Amino acid sequence: CASSQVQGAFYNEQFF.